This entry features one T cell receptor (beta chain) sequence. Its specificity is not known. The sample belongs to a study of post-analysis software for immune sequencing data. Findings of the study overall: Significantly lower normalized Chao1 diversity was seen in multiple sclerosis patients than in controls.

Prepared libraries of TCR beta cDNA carried unique molecular identifiers. Each batch of roughly 1 to 10 million T cells produced roughly 0.5 million cDNA molecules. TCRdb called the PCR reads again in MiXCR, with one record for every CDR3 protein. In the table there are roughly 620,000 distinct CDR3 sequences, roughly 40% of which are singletons. The clonotype originates from a girl between 5 and 17 years old with multiple sclerosis. What was sequenced was blood.

DNA of the CDR3: TGCGCCACGAACGAGGGGGGGCGAAGCACAGATACGCAGTATTTT. Its translation is CATNEGGRSTDTQYF. V and J are TRBV5-1 and TRBJ2-3, with D possibly TRBD2 on 7 matching bases. Germline CDR1 reads SGHRS; CDR2 reads YFSETQ. Trimming cost V 9 bases and J 0 bases, with 17 bases left between them. The CDR3 consists of 15 residues.